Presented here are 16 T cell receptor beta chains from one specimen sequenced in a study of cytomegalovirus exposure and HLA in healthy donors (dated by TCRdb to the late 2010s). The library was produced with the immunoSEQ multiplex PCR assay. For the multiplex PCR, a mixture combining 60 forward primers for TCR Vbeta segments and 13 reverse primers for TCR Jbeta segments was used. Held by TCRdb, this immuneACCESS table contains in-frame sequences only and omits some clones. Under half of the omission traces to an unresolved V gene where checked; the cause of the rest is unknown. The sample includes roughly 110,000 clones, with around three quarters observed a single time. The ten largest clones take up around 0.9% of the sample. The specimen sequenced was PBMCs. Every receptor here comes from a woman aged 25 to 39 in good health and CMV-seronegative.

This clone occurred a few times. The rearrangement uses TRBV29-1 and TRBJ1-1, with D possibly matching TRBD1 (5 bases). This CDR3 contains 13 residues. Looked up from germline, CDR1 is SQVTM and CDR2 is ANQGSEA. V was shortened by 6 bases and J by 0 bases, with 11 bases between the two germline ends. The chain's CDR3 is CSVTEQMNTEAFF. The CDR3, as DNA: TGCAGCGTGACAGAGCAGATGAACACTGAAGCTTTCTTT.

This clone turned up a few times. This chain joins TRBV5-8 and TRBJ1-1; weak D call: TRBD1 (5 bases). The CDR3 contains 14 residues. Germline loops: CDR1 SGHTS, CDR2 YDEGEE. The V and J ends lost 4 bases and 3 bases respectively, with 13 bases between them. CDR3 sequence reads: CASSPREAYTEAFF. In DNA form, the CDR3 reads TGTGCCAGCAGCCCCAGGGAGGCGTACACTGAAGCTTTCTTT.

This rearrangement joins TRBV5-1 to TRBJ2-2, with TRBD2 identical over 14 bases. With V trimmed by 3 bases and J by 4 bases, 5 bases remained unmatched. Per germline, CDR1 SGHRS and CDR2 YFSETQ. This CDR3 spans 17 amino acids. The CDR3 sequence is CASSSGLAGGVTGELFF. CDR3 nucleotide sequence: TGCGCCAGCAGCTCCGGACTAGCGGGAGGCGTCACCGGGGAGCTGTTTTTT.

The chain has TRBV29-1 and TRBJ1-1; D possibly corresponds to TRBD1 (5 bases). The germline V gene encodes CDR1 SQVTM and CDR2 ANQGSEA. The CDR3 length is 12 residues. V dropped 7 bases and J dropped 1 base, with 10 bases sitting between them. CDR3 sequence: CSGFTGNTEAFF. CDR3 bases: TGCAGCGGATTCACAGGGAACACTGAAGCTTTCTTT. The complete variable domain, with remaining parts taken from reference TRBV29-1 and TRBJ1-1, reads SAVISQKPSRDICQRGTSLTIQCQVDSQVTMMFWYRQQPGQSLTLIATANQGSEATYESGFVIDKFPISRPNLTFSTLTVSNMSPEDSSIYLCSGFTGNTEAFFGQGTRLTVV.

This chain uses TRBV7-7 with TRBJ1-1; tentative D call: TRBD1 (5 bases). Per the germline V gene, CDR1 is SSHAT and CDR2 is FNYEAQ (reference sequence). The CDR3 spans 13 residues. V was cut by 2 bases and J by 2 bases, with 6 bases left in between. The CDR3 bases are TGTGCCAGCAGCTTAAGGGGCAACACTGAAGCTTTCTTT. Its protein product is CASSLRGNTEAFF. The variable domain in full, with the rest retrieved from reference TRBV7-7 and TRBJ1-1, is GAGVSQSPRYKVTKRGQDVTLRCDPISSHATLYWYQQALGQGPEFLTYFNYEAQPDKSGLPSDRFSAERPEGSISTLTIQRTEQRDSAMYRCASSLRGNTEAFFGQGTRLTVV.

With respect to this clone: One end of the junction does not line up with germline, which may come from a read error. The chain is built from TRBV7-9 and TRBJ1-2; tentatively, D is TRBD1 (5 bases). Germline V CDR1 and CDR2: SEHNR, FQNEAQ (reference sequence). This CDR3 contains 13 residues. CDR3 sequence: CSSSLTEPNGYTF. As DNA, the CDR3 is TGTTCCAGCAGCTTGACAGAGCCGAATGGCTACACCTTC.

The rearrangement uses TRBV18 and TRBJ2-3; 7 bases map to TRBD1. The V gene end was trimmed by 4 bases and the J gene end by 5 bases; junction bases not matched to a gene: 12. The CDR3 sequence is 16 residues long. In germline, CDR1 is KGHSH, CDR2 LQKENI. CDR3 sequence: CASSRVGQERIDTQYF. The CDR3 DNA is TGTGCCAGCTCACGCGTCGGACAGGAGAGGATAGATACGCAGTATTTT.

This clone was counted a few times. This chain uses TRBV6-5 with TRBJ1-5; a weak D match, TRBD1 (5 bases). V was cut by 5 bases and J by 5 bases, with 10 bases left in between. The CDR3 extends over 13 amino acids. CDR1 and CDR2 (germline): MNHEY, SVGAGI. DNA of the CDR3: TGTGCCAGCAGTGTGGGGGGGGATCAGCCCCAGCATTTT. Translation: CASSVGGDQPQHF.

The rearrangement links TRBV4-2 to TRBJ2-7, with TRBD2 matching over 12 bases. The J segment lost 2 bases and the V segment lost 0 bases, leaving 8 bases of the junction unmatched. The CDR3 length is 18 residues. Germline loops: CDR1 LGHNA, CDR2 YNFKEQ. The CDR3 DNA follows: TGTGCCAGCAGCCAAGATTCACTAGCGGGGGGCACCCCCTACGAGCAGTACTTC. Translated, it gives CASSQDSLAGGTPYEQYF.

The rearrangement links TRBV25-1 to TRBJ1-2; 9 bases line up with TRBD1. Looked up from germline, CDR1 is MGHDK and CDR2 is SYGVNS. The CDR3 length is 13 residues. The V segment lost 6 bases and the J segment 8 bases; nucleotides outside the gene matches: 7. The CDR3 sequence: CASSEQGAKGYTF. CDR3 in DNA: TGTGCCAGCAGCGAACAGGGGGCGAAGGGCTACACCTTC.

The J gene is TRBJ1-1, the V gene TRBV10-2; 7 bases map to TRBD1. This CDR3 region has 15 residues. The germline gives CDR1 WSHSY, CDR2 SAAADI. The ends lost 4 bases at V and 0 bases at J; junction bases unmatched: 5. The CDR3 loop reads CASSVRQGMNTEAFF. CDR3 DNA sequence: TGCGCCAGCAGTGTAAGACAGGGAATGAACACTGAAGCTTTCTTT.

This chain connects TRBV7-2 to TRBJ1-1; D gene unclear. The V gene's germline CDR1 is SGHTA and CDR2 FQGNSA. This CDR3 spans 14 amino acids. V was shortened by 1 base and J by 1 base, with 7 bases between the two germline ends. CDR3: CASSLGRGNTEAFF. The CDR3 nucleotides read TGTGCCAGCAGCTTAGGCCGGGGGAACACTGAAGCTTTCTTT.

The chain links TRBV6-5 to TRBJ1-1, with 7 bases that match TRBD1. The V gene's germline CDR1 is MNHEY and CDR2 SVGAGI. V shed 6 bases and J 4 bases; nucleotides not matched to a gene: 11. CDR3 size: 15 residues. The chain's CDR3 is CASSPWGRTGTEAFF. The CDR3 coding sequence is TGTGCCAGCAGCCCTTGGGGGCGGACAGGCACTGAAGCTTTCTTT.

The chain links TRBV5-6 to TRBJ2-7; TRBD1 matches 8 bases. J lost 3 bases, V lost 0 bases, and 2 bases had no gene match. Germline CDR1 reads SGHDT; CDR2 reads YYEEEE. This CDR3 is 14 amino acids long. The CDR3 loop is CASSLGTGIYEQYF. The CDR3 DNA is TGTGCCAGCAGCTTGGGGACAGGGATCTACGAGCAGTACTTC.

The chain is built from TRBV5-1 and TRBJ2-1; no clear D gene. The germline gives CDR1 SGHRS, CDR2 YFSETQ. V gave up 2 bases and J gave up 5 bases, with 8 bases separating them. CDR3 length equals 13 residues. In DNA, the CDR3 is TGCGCCAGCAGCTTTTTCAGGAACAATGAGCAGTTCTTC. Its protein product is CASSFFRNNEQFF.

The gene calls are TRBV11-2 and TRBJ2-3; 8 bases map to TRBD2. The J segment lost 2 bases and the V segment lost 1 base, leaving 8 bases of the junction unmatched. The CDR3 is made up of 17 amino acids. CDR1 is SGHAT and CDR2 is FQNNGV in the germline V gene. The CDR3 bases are TGTGCCAGCAGCTTAGCCGGGACTAGTCGACACACAGATACGCAGTATTTT. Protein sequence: CASSLAGTSRHTDTQYF.